This T cell receptor beta chain comes out of a study of T cell responses to AZD1222 COVID-19 vaccine. Germline assignment: CDR1 MDHEN and CDR2 SYDVKM. The CDR3 runs 15 residues. V was cut by 7 bases and J by 6 bases, with 19 bases left in between. Generated by immunoSEQ multiplex PCR, the TCRdb table keeps only in-frame clones and is missing some. This repertoire shows 120,000 or so clones, 87% found once; its top ten account for about 10%. Study-wide findings and caveats: Only a handful of AZD1222 recipients were seropositive at baseline. Only after the peak T cell response were repertoires sampled.

To note about this clone: Antigen: not known.

The rearrangement uses TRBV28 and TRBJ2-4, with D possibly being TRBD1 (6 bases). The source is an adult in good health. Sequences were derived from peripheral blood, sampled on day 0 of AZD1222 vaccination. CDR3 sequence (DNA): TGTGCCAGCACTACGCTCGACAGGTCGCTAAACATTCAGTACTTC. Translated, it gives CASTTLDRSLNIQYF.